This T cell receptor (beta chain) was sequenced for a study of T-cell reconstitution after alpha-beta-depleted transplantation in children. This clonotype has a count of ten or more. The antigen remains undetermined. The TCRbeta library was prepared with unique molecular identifiers. TCRdb reprocessed the PCR reads with MiXCR, giving one entry per CDR3 protein. The repertoire holds tens of thousands of distinct CDR3 sequences, with 15% to 20% as singletons. Regarding the study as a whole: It was newly produced T cells that mostly accounted for T-cell counts and diversity one year after transplant. Expanded graft clones, several hundred of them, were reportedly the source of alpha-beta T cells about two months after transplant.

The CDR3 has 15 amino acids. Germline-derived CDR1 and CDR2 are SGHRS and YFSETQ. Losses at the gene ends were 5 bases for V and 1 base for J; bases not matched to a gene: 5. The gene calls are TRBV5-1 and TRBJ2-7, with 11 positions matching TRBD2. The clonotype comes from a male patient under 10 years old who had a stem cell transplant for acute lymphoblastic leukemia, so the T cells may come from the graft donor. Sample: PBMCs, mostly from graft donor cells, taken 360 days after TCRalphabeta/CD19-depleted stem cell transplant. CDR3 region: CASRLGTSGSYEQYF. CDR3 in DNA: TGCGCCAGCAGACTCGGGACTAGCGGTTCCTACGAGCAGTACTTC.